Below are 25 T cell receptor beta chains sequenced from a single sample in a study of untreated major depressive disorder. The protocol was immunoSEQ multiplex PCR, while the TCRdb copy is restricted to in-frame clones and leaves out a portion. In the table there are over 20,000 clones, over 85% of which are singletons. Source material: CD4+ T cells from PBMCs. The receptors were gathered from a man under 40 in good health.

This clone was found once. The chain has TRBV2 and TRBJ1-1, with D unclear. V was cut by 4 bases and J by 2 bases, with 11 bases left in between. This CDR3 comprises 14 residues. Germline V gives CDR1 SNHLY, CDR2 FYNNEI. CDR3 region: CASSVEKSNTEAFF. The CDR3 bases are TGTGCCAGCAGTGTCGAAAAGTCAAACACTGAAGCTTTCTTT. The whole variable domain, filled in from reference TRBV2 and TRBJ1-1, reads EPEVTQTPSHQVTQMGQEVILRCVPISNHLYFYWYRQILGQKVEFLVSFYNNEISEKSEIFDDQFSVERPDGSNFTLKIRSTKLEDSAMYFCASSVEKSNTEAFFGQGTRLTVV.

CDR3 region: CSVRGWVNTEAFF. In DNA form, the CDR3 reads TGCAGCGTGAGAGGGTGGGTGAACACTGAAGCTTTCTTT. This chain joins TRBV29-1 and TRBJ1-1; D is unresolved. V gave up 6 bases and J gave up 0 bases, with 11 bases separating them. This CDR3 contains 13 residues. The germline gives CDR1 SQVTM, CDR2 ANQGSEA.

CDR3 protein: CASSAYSMEQYF. CDR3 nucleotide sequence: TGTGCCAGCAGCGCTTACAGTATGGAGCAGTACTTC. V gene TRBV7-2 combines with J gene TRBJ2-7; unclear D gene. The V end lost 5 bases, the J end lost 7 bases, and 12 bases lay between the germline ends. Germline values: CDR1 SGHTA, CDR2 FQGNSA. CDR3 length: 12 amino acids. Together with reference TRBV7-2 and TRBJ2-7, the CDR3 gives the full variable domain: GAGVSQSPSNKVTEKGKDVELRCDPISGHTALYWYRQSLGQGLEFLIYFQGNSAPDKSGLPSDRFSAERTGGSVSTLTIQRTQQEDSAVYLCASSAYSMEQYFGPGTRLTVT.

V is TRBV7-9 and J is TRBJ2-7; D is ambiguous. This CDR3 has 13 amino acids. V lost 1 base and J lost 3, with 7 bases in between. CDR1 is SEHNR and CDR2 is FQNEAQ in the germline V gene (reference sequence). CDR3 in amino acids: CASSLGPRYEQYF. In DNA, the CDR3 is TGTGCCAGCAGCTTAGGACCACGCTACGAGCAGTACTTC.

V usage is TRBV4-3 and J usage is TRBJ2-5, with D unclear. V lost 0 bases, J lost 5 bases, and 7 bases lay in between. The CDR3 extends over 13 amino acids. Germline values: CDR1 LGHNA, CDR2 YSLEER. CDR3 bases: TGCGCCAGCAGCCAAGATCGTTGGGAGACCCAGTACTTC. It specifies CASSQDRWETQYF.

The CDR3 region is CASSLRGSGIVGRTDTQYF. CDR3 DNA sequence: TGTGCCAGCAGCTTAAGGGGTAGCGGGATTGTCGGGCGCACAGATACGCAGTATTTT. The V call is TRBV7-2, the J call TRBJ2-3; 8 bases are shared with TRBD2. Germline CDR1 reads SGHTA; CDR2 reads FQGNSA. This CDR3 comprises 19 residues. Unmatched junction bases numbered 14, after V lost 2 bases and J lost 1 base.

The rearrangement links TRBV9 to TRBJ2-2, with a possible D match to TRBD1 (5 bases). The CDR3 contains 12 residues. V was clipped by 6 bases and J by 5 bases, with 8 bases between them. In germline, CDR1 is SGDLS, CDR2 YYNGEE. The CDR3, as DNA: TGTGCCAGCACCAGGGTAACCGGGGAGCTGTTTTTT. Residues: CASTRVTGELFF.

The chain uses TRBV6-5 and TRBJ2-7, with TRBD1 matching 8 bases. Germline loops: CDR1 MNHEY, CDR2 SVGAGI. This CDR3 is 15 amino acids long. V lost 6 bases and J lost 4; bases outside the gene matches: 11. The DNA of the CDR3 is TGTGCCAGCAGCCTCGCGTCAGGGGGCAGATACGAGCAGTACTTC. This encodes CASSLASGGRYEQYF.

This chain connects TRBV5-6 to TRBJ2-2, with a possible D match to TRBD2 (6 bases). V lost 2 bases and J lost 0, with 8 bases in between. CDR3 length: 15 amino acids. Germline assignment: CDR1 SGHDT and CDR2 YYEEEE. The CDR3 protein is CASSLGGTNTGELFF. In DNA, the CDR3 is TGTGCCAGCAGCTTAGGCGGGACGAACACCGGGGAGCTGTTTTTT.

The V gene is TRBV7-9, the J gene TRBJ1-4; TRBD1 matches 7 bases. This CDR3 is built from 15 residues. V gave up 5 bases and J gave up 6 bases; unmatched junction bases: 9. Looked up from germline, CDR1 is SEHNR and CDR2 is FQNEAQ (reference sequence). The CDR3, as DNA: TGTGCCAGCAGCCGGCAGACAGGGCTAGATGAAAAACTGTTTTTT. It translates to CASSRQTGLDEKLFF.

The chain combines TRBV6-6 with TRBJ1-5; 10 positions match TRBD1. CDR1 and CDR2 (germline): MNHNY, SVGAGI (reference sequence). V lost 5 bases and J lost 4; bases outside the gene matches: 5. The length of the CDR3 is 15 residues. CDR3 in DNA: TGTGCCAGCAGTGACAGGGGGCGCGGAAATCAGCCCCAGCATTTT. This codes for CASSDRGRGNQPQHF.

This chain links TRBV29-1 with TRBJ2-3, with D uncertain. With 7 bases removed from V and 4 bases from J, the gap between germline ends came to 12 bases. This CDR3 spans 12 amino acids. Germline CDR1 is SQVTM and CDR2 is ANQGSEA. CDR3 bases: TGCAGCGCCCCCGTAGGAGCAGATACGCAGTATTTT. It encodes CSAPVGADTQYF.

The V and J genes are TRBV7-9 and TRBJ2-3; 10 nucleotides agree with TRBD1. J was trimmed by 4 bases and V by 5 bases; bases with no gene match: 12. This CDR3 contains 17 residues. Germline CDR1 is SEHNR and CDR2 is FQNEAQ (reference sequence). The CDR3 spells CASSPPGTGVGPDTQYF. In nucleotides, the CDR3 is TGTGCCAGCAGCCCCCCCGGGACAGGGGTTGGTCCAGATACGCAGTATTTT.

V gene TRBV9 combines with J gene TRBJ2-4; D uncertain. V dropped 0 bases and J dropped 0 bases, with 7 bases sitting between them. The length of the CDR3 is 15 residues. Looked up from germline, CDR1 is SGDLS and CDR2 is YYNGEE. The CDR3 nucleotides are TGTGCCAGCAGCGTAGGGAACATAGCCAAAAACATTCAGTACTTC. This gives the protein CASSVGNIAKNIQYF. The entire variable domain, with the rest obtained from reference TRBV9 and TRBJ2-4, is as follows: DSGVTQTPKHLITATGQRVTLRCSPRSGDLSVYWYQQSLDQGLQFLIQYYNGEERAKGNILERFSAQQFPDLHSELNLSSLELGDSALYFCASSVGNIAKNIQYFGAGTRLSVL.

CDR3 region: CASSIGTGFMNTEAFF. The CDR3 DNA follows: TGTGCCAGCAGCATCGGAACAGGTTTTATGAACACTGAAGCTTTCTTT. The chain is built from TRBV9 and TRBJ1-1; maybe TRBD1 (5 bases). Germline CDR1 is SGDLS and CDR2 is YYNGEE. Trimming stripped 4 bases from V and 0 bases from J, with 16 bases between. This CDR3 contains 16 residues.

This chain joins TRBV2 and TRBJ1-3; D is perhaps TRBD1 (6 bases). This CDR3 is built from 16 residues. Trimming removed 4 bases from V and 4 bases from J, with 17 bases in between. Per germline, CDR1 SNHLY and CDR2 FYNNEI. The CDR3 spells CASSGRGRRIGNTIYF. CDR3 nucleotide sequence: TGTGCCAGCAGTGGCAGGGGAAGGCGTATCGGAAACACCATATATTTT.

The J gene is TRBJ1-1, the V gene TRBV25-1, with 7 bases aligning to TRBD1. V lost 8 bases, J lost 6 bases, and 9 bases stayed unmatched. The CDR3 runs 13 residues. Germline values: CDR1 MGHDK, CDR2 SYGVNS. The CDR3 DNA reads TGTGCCAGCGGAGAGGGGGCCCGGGCTGAAGCTTTCTTT. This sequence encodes CASGEGARAEAFF.

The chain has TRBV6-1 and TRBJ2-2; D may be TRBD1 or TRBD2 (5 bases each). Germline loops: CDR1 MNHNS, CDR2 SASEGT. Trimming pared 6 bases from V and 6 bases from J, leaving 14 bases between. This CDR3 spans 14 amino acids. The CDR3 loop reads CASRRGHGPGELFF. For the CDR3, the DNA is TGTGCCAGCAGGAGGGGCCATGGCCCCGGGGAGCTGTTTTTT.

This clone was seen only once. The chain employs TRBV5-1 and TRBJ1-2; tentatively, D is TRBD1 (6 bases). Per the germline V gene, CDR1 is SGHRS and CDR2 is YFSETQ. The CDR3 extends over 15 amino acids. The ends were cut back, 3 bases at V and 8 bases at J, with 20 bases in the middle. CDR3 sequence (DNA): TGCGCCAGCAGCTCCCCTTCAGGGGTGGGGGTCGGCTACACCTTC. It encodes CASSSPSGVGVGYTF. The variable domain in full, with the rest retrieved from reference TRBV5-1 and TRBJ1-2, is KAGVTQTPRYLIKTRGQQVTLSCSPISGHRSVSWYQQTPGQGLQFLFEYFSETQRNKGNFPGRFSGRQFSNSRSEMNVSTLELGDSALYLCASSSPSGVGVGYTFGSGTRLTVV.

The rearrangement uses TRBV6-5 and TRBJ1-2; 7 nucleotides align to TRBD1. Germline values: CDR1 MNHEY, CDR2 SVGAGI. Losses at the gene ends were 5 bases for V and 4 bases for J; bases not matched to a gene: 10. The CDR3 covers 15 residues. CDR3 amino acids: CASSRAGQSIYGYTF. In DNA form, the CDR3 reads TGTGCCAGCAGTCGTGCGGGACAGTCCATCTATGGCTACACCTTC.

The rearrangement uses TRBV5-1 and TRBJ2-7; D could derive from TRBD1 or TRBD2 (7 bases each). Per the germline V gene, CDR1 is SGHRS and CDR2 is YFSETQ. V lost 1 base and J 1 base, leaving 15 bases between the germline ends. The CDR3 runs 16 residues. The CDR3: CASSLPQGGGSYEQYF. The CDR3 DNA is TGCGCCAGCAGCTTGCCCCAGGGGGGGGGATCCTACGAGCAGTACTTC.

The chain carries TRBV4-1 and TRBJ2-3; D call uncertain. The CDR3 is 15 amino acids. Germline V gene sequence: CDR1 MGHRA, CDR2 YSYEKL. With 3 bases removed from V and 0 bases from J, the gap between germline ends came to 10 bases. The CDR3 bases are TGCGCCAGCAGCCACCTCGGTACTAGCACAGATACGCAGTATTTT. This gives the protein CASSHLGTSTDTQYF.

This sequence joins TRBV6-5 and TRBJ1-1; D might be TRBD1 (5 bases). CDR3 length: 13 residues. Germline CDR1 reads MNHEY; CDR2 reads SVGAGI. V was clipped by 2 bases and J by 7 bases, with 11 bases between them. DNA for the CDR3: TGTGCCAGCAGTTACGCGGGGACGGGTGAAGCTTTCTTT. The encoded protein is CASSYAGTGEAFF.

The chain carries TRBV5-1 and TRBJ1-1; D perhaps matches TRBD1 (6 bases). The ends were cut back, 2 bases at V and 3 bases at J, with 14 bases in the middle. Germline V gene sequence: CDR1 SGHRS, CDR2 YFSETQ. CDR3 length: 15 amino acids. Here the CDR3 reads CASSFGMGGDTEAFF. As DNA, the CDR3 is TGCGCCAGCAGCTTTGGGATGGGGGGCGACACTGAAGCTTTCTTT.

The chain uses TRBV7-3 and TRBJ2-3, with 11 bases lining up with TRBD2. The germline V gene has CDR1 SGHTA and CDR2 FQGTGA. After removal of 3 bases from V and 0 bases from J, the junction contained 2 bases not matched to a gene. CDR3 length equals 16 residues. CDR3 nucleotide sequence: TGTGCCAGCAGCTTGGGGACTAGCGGTAGCACAGATACGCAGTATTTT. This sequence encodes CASSLGTSGSTDTQYF.